One T cell receptor (beta chain) is described in this entry. This sample's RNA came from whole unsorted tissue. Trimming removed 5 bases at V and 1 base at J, with 9 bases between. The length of the CDR3 is 13 residues. Looked up from germline, CDR1 is SGHAT and CDR2 is FQDESV (reference sequence). The library came from three nested PCR rounds adapted from ARM-PCR protocols. Each CDR3 protein is one row after TCRdb ran MiXCR on the multiplex PCR reads. Of some 78,000 distinct CDR3 sequences in the sample, roughly 76% were seen once. The data belong to a study of tumor and adjacent non-tumor tissue in lung cancer. Background on the study: The patients, 10 to 11 men and 4 or 5 women, were about 31 to 80 with stage I to III disease.

Sequences were obtained from lung tumor tissue. The receptor was derived from a woman aged 45 to 65 with non-small cell lung cancer. The chain is built from TRBV11-1 and TRBJ2-7; D may correspond to TRBD1 or TRBD2 (5 bases each). The DNA of the CDR3 is TGTGCCAGCAGCACTAGGACATCCTACGAGCAGTACTTC. Its translation: CASSTRTSYEQYF.